These 32 T cell receptor beta chains share one sample of origin, sequenced in a study of CD8+CD57+ T cells in acquired aplastic anemia. Genomic DNA, the template, was used for profiling of the TCR beta VDJ and CDR3. One entry per CDR3 protein, called by TCRdb with MiXCR from the reads. The table records approximately 190,000 distinct CDR3 sequences, 64% of them present only once. The sequenced sample consisted of sorted CD4+, CD8+, or CD8+CD57+ T cells (not recorded which) from PBMCs. These TCRs come from a human donor with severe aplastic anemia or a healthy control (not recorded which).

This clonotype has just a few counts. This chain links TRBV7-2 with TRBJ2-5; a weak D match, TRBD2 (6 bases). Trimming stripped 2 bases from V and 1 base from J, with 8 bases between. The CDR3 extends over 14 amino acids. Germline loops: CDR1 SGHTA, CDR2 FQGNSA. CDR3 region: CASSLLATQETQYF. As DNA, the CDR3 is TGTGCCAGCAGCTTACTAGCGACCCAAGAGACCCAGTACTTC.

The rearrangement uses TRBV7-3 and TRBJ1-2, with 7 bases that match TRBD1. Germline lookup yields CDR1 SGHTA and CDR2 FQGTGA. The junction had 6 bases not matched to a gene; V was cut back by 2 bases and J by 6 bases. This CDR3 has 14 amino acids. DNA for the CDR3: TGTGCCAGCAGCTTAGGGGTCAGGGGGAATGGCTACACCTTC. This gives the protein CASSLGVRGNGYTF.

This clonotype was counted at least ten times. The rearrangement uses TRBV15 and TRBJ1-2, with D maybe TRBD1 (5 bases). CDR3 length: 14 amino acids. V lost 6 bases and J lost 4, with 15 bases in between. CDR1 LNHNV and CDR2 YYDKDF come from the germline V gene (reference sequence). The CDR3 spells CATREGFGSYGYTF. In DNA form, the CDR3 reads TGTGCCACCAGGGAGGGGTTCGGGAGCTATGGCTACACCTTC.

The CDR3 sequence is CSGDRLNTEAFF. The CDR3 coding sequence is TGCAGCGGCGACAGACTAAACACTGAAGCTTTCTTT. The V gene is TRBV29-1, the J gene TRBJ1-1; D is possibly TRBD1 (5 bases). Germline CDR1 SQVTM, CDR2 ANQGSEA. V shed 7 bases and J shed 2 bases, with 11 bases lying between them. The CDR3 totals 12 residues.

The rearrangement joins TRBV2 to TRBJ2-7; 8 bases fit TRBD1. J gave up 0 bases and V 3 bases, and 1 base lay outside the gene matches. Per germline, CDR1 SNHLY and CDR2 FYNNEI. The CDR3 length is 14 residues. The CDR3 reads CASSDRGRSYEQYF. As DNA, the CDR3 is TGTGCCAGCAGTGACAGGGGGCGCTCCTACGAGCAGTACTTC.

V gene TRBV4-2 combines with J gene TRBJ2-7; 10 bases align to TRBD2. With V trimmed by 2 bases and J by 4 bases, 11 bases remained unmatched. The CDR3 consists of 17 residues. Germline V CDR1 and CDR2: LGHNA, YNFKEQ. The CDR3 protein is CASSQPEGGSGGYEQYF. In DNA form, the CDR3 reads TGTGCCAGCAGCCAACCCGAGGGAGGTAGCGGGGGGTACGAGCAGTACTTC.

The V and J genes are TRBV29-1 and TRBJ2-7, with D tentatively TRBD2 (6 bases). CDR3 size: 15 residues. The V end lost 3 bases, the J end lost 0 bases, and 15 bases lay between the germline ends. Germline CDR1 and CDR2: SQVTM and ANQGSEA. In DNA form, the CDR3 reads TGCAGCGTTGAGCTTATGGGGGGTACCTCCTACGAGCAGTACTTC. Translating it yields CSVELMGGTSYEQYF.

This clonotype was counted a few times. The chain recombines TRBV7-9 with TRBJ2-3; 7 nucleotides match TRBD2. CDR1 is SEHNR, CDR2 FQNEAQ, per germline (reference sequence). Trimming removed 7 bases from V and 3 bases from J; junction bases left unmatched: 1. This CDR3 is 12 amino acids long. CDR3 in amino acids: CASIGGTDTQYF. The CDR3 nucleotides read TGTGCCAGCATCGGGGGGACAGATACGCAGTATTTT.

The chain uses TRBV5-1 and TRBJ1-2; D remains ambiguous. Between the trimmed V and J ends, which lost 2 bases and 6 bases, there was a span of 8 bases. This CDR3 region has 12 residues. Germline V CDR1 and CDR2: SGHRS, YFSETQ. DNA of the CDR3: TGCGCCAGCAGCTTACAAGATAATGGCTACACCTTC. It yields the protein CASSLQDNGYTF.

The chain carries TRBV19 and TRBJ2-2, with 8 bases aligning to TRBD1. The V gene end was trimmed by 6 bases and the J gene end by 2 bases; junction bases not matched to a gene: 5. The CDR3 totals 15 residues. The germline V gene encodes CDR1 LNHDA and CDR2 SQIVND (reference sequence). The CDR3 DNA reads as TGTGCCAGTAGCACGACAGGGGTCAACACCGGGGAGCTGTTTTTT. Translated: CASSTTGVNTGELFF.

This clonotype was counted a few times. The genes are TRBV20-1 and TRBJ2-7, with D hard to call. Germline V gives CDR1 DFQATT, CDR2 SNEGSKA (reference sequence). The CDR3 totals 14 residues. V was trimmed by 3 bases and J by 3 bases, leaving 15 bases between them. Here the CDR3 reads CSARSMGHDYEQYF. CDR3 bases: TGCAGTGCTAGGTCCATGGGCCACGACTACGAGCAGTACTTC.

This chain joins TRBV7-8 and TRBJ2-1, with 9 positions matching TRBD2. The V gene end was trimmed by 1 base and the J gene end by 8 bases; junction bases not matched to a gene: 9. The CDR3 runs to 16 residues. Germline V CDR1 and CDR2: SGHVS, FQNEAQ. DNA for the CDR3: TGTGCCAGCAGCTTAGTTAGCGGGAGCCTAATGGATGAGCAGTTCTTC. Translation gives CASSLVSGSLMDEQFF.

CDR3 DNA sequence: TGTGCCAGCAGCGCGGGCCACGAGCAGTACTTC. This codes for CASSAGHEQYF. The chain uses TRBV7-9 and TRBJ2-7, with TRBD2 as a possible D gene (5 bases). Trimming removed 5 bases from V and 5 bases from J, with 7 bases in between. CDR3 length equals 11 residues. CDR1 is SEHNR and CDR2 is FQNEAQ in the germline V gene (reference sequence).

The rearrangement uses TRBV12-3 or TRBV12-4 and TRBJ1-5; D is ambiguous. This CDR3 region has 15 residues. Trimming shortened V by 3 bases and J by 1 base, and 10 bases separated the two germline ends. CDR3 nucleotides: TGTGCCAGCAGTTTTGGTATAGGGAGCAATCAGCCCCAGCATTTT. It is translated as CASSFGIGSNQPQHF.

The chain is built from TRBV25-1 and TRBJ2-2; D is undetermined. Trimming shortened V by 1 base and J by 8 bases, and 5 bases separated the two germline ends. The CDR3 has 12 amino acids. CDR1 MGHDK and CDR2 SYGVNS come from the germline V gene. The CDR3 nucleotides read TGTGCCAGCAGTGAATTATTGGGGGAGCTGTTTTTT. This encodes CASSELLGELFF.

The chain links TRBV4-2 to TRBJ1-2; 7 bases are shared with TRBD1. J was trimmed by 5 bases and V by 3 bases; bases with no gene match: 9. Germline lookup yields CDR1 LGHNA and CDR2 YNFKEQ. The CDR3 sequence is 15 residues long. The CDR3 spells CASSQANSGQYGYTF. The CDR3 DNA reads TGTGCCAGCAGCCAGGCGAACTCGGGACAGTATGGCTACACCTTC.

The chain has TRBV7-8 and TRBJ1-6; D remains unclear. The V and J ends lost 1 base and 5 bases respectively, with 6 bases between them. Looked up from germline, CDR1 is SGHVS and CDR2 is FQNEAQ. CDR3 length: 14 residues. CDR3 region: CASSLGPDNSPLHF. The DNA of the CDR3 is TGTGCCAGCAGCTTAGGGCCGGATAATTCACCCCTCCACTTT.

The CDR3 DNA sequence: TGTGCCAGCGAGGTGAGGGGGGAGCAGTACTTC. It is translated as CASEVRGEQYF. The V gene is TRBV2, the J gene TRBJ2-7, with D maybe TRBD1 (6 bases). V was clipped by 8 bases and J by 7 bases, with 12 bases between them. CDR1 SNHLY and CDR2 FYNNEI come from the germline V gene. There are 11 residues in the CDR3.

V and J are TRBV7-2 and TRBJ2-3, with TRBD2 matching over 11 bases. Germline V CDR1 and CDR2: SGHTA, FQGNSA. CDR3 size: 15 residues. Losses at the gene ends were 3 bases for V and 2 bases for J; bases not matched to a gene: 1. Here the CDR3 reads CASSLTSGDTDTQYF. The DNA for the CDR3 is TGTGCCAGCAGCTTGACTAGCGGGGACACAGATACGCAGTATTTT.

The V and J genes are TRBV15 and TRBJ2-7; 10 nucleotides line up with TRBD1. Losses at the gene ends were 5 bases for V and 5 bases for J; bases not matched to a gene: 9. This CDR3 contains 15 residues. Germline V CDR1 and CDR2: LNHNV, YYDKDF (reference sequence). CDR3 DNA sequence: TGTGCCACCAGCGGCCGGGACAGGGGATGGAACGAGCAGTACTTC. It specifies CATSGRDRGWNEQYF.

In its sample, this clonotype was seen many times. The rearrangement uses TRBV5-8 and TRBJ2-3; the match to TRBD2 covers 14 bases. The V gene's germline CDR1 is SGHTS and CDR2 YDEGEE. V dropped 3 bases and J dropped 13; count of bases not matched to a gene: 1. CDR3 size: 12 residues. CDR3 region: CASSSGLAGEYF. The CDR3 DNA follows: TGTGCCAGCAGCTCGGGACTAGCGGGGGAGTATTTT.

The chain combines TRBV7-2 with TRBJ1-5; no clear D gene. Trimming stripped 2 bases from V and 0 bases from J, with 5 bases between. The CDR3 covers 14 residues. In germline, CDR1 is SGHTA, CDR2 FQGNSA. The CDR3 protein is CASSLKSSNQPQHF. CDR3 nucleotides: TGTGCCAGCAGCTTAAAGAGTAGCAATCAGCCCCAGCATTTT.

CDR3 sequence (DNA): TGTGCCACCAGCGAAGGGGTTGAAGCTTTCTTT. This translates into CATSEGVEAFF. V usage is TRBV15 and J usage is TRBJ1-1; D may be TRBD1 (5 bases). V lost 5 bases to trimming and J lost 7 bases, with 8 bases between them. CDR1 and CDR2 (germline): LNHNV, YYDKDF (reference sequence). There are 11 residues in the CDR3.

V usage is TRBV7-2 and J usage is TRBJ1-6; 10 nucleotides agree with TRBD1. With 3 bases clipped from V and 7 bases from J, the junction kept 6 bases outside the gene matches. There are 16 residues in the CDR3. Germline-derived CDR1 and CDR2 are SGHTA and FQGNSA. The CDR3 DNA follows: TGTGCCAGCAGCTTTTGGGACAGGGGTAACAATTCACCCCTCCACTTT. This encodes CASSFWDRGNNSPLHF.

This clonotype was detected only once. V and J are TRBV5-6 and TRBJ2-5, with 8 bases aligning to TRBD1. The junction had 7 bases not matched to a gene; V was cut back by 1 base and J by 5 bases. In germline, CDR1 is SGHDT, CDR2 YYEEEE. This CDR3 is 15 amino acids long. The CDR3 coding sequence is TGTGCCAGCAGCTTGAGGTTTGGGGACAGGGAGACCCAGTACTTC. The encoded protein is CASSLRFGDRETQYF.

This clonotype showed up just a few times. The gene calls are TRBV7-9 and TRBJ2-1, with D hard to call. The ends were cut back, 5 bases at V and 13 bases at J, with 9 bases in the middle. This CDR3 comprises 10 residues. The germline V gene has CDR1 SEHNR and CDR2 FQNEAQ (reference sequence). CDR3 coding DNA: TGTGCCAGCAGCCATTTGGGACAGTTCTTC. Translating it yields CASSHLGQFF.

The V call is TRBV4-2, the J call TRBJ1-2; D may be TRBD1 (5 bases). With 1 base removed from V and 8 bases from J, the gap between germline ends came to 11 bases. Germline V lookup: CDR1 LGHNA, CDR2 YNFKEQ. The length of the CDR3 is 13 residues. The CDR3 nucleotides read TGTGCCAGCAGCCAAGGGGGCGGGGAGGGCTACACCTTC. Its translation: CASSQGGGEGYTF.

J is TRBJ1-6 and V is TRBV20-1; 9 nucleotides line up with TRBD1. The CDR3 spans 14 residues. Germline CDR1 reads DFQATT; CDR2 reads SNEGSKA (reference sequence). J was trimmed by 7 bases and V by 1 base; bases with no gene match: 2. CDR3 sequence (DNA): TGCAGTGCTAGAGGGGACAGGGAAAATTCACCCCTCCACTTT. It translates to CSARGDRENSPLHF.

This clonotype was counted only a few times. J is TRBJ1-3 and V is TRBV29-1, with D perhaps TRBD1 (5 bases). The V gene lost 7 bases and the J gene lost 3 bases, with 16 bases spanning the gap. The CDR3 runs to 14 residues. Germline V gene lookup returns CDR1 SQVTM and CDR2 ANQGSEA. The CDR3 DNA reads TGCAGCGCCAGTGAAGGGGCGCGTGGAAACACCATATATTTT. It yields the protein CSASEGARGNTIYF.

This chain links TRBV9 with TRBJ2-2; 9 bases line up with TRBD1. The CDR3 spans 16 residues. Germline V gene lookup returns CDR1 SGDLS and CDR2 YYNGEE. Germline trimming cut 3 bases from V and 2 bases from J; bases unmatched to any gene: 5. The CDR3 region has the DNA TGTGCCAGCAGCGCGCGACAGGGGGGAAACACCGGGGAGCTGTTTTTT. As protein: CASSARQGGNTGELFF.

The chain has TRBV7-9 and TRBJ2-5; D call uncertain. Trimming took 3 bases from V and 4 from J, leaving 9 bases between them. This CDR3 is built from 13 residues. The germline CDR1 and CDR2 sequences are SEHNR and FQNEAQ (reference sequence). Here the CDR3 DNA reads TGTGCCAGCAGCTTTGGAACGGGAGAGACCCAGTACTTC. As protein: CASSFGTGETQYF.

This clonotype was seen a handful of times. The rearrangement joins TRBV9 to TRBJ1-3; possible D gene TRBD1, 6 bases. V lost 3 bases, J lost 0 bases, and 10 bases lay in between. The CDR3 is made up of 15 amino acids. The V gene's germline CDR1 is SGDLS and CDR2 YYNGEE. CDR3 nucleotides: TGTGCCAGCAGCGCGGGACATAGCTCTGGAAACACCATATATTTT. It encodes CASSAGHSSGNTIYF.